The 22 T cell receptor beta chains below all came from one sample that was sequenced in a study of technical replicates of blood from a few donors. TCRdb keeps only in-frame clones here, not all; method: immunoSEQ multiplex PCR. Of fewer than 70,000 clones listed, about 86% are singletons. The sequenced sample consisted of PBMCs. The receptors come from a human donor in good health. Some clones in this sample may be carry-over from other donors' samples.

The rearrangement links TRBV11-2 to TRBJ2-1, with D perhaps matching TRBD2 (6 bases). Deletions cut 3 bases from V and 0 bases from J, with 21 bases between. Germline-derived CDR1 and CDR2 are SGHAT and FQNNGV. The length of the CDR3 is 19 residues. CDR3 region: CASSLLQRVIKSSYNEQFF. The CDR3 DNA sequence: TGTGCCAGCAGCTTGCTACAGCGGGTCATAAAGAGCTCCTACAATGAGCAGTTCTTC.

The chain links TRBV7-6 to TRBJ2-1; D might be TRBD1 (6 bases). Germline loops: CDR1 SGHVS, CDR2 FNYEAQ. The V end was cut by 3 bases, the J end by 2 bases, with 11 bases between. The CDR3 has 15 amino acids. DNA for the CDR3: TGTGCCAGCAGCTTGGACAGAAGTACCTACAATGAGCAGTTCTTC. This codes for CASSLDRSTYNEQFF. Variable domain in full (rest from reference TRBV7-6 and TRBJ2-1): GAGVSQSPRYKVTKRGQDVALRCDPISGHVSLYWYRQALGQGPEFLTYFNYEAQQDKSGLPNDRFSAERPEGSISTLTIQRTEQRDSAMYRCASSLDRSTYNEQFFGPGTRLTVL.

The chain uses TRBV9 and TRBJ2-1, with 11 positions matching TRBD2. Unmatched junction bases numbered 5, after V lost 2 bases and J lost 7 bases. The CDR3 contains 15 residues. Germline V gives CDR1 SGDLS, CDR2 YYNGEE. DNA of the CDR3: TGTGCCAGCAGCGTTACTAGCGGGAGTTTGAATGAGCAGTTCTTC. Amino acid sequence: CASSVTSGSLNEQFF.

This chain connects TRBV12-5 to TRBJ2-1; 9 bases line up with TRBD1. The CDR3 extends over 18 amino acids. Germline trimming cut 6 bases from V and 6 bases from J; bases unmatched to any gene: 18. CDR1 is LGHNT and CDR2 is FRNRAP in the germline V gene. CDR3 DNA: TGTGCTAGTGGCCCATACCTAACCGGGACAGGGAGGTTCAATGAGCAGTTCTTC. Its translation: CASGPYLTGTGRFNEQFF. The full variable domain, completed using reference TRBV12-5 and TRBJ2-1, is DARVTQTPRHKVTEMGQEVTMRCQPILGHNTVFWYRQTMMQGLELLAYFRNRAPLDDSGMPKDRFSAEMPDATLATLKIQPSEPRDSAVYFCASGPYLTGTGRFNEQFFGPGTRLTVL.

The gene calls are TRBV15 and TRBJ1-2, with D uncertain. The CDR3 contains 12 residues. Germline CDR1 reads LNHNV; CDR2 reads YYDKDF (reference sequence). V shed 0 bases and J shed 7 bases, with 6 bases lying between them. The CDR3 DNA reads as TGTGCCACCAGCAGAGATTTCGGTGGCTACACCTTC. Amino acid sequence: CATSRDFGGYTF.

The rearrangement joins TRBV7-9 to TRBJ2-7; a possible D gene is TRBD1 (7 bases). Trimming shortened V by 2 bases and J by 7 bases, and 15 bases separated the two germline ends. The CDR3 has 14 residues. Looked up from germline, CDR1 is SEHNR and CDR2 is FQNEAQ (reference sequence). The CDR3 spells CASSLSTGEDEQYF. The CDR3 DNA reads as TGTGCCAGCAGCTTATCCACAGGGGAGGATGAGCAGTACTTC. The variable domain in full, with the rest retrieved from reference TRBV7-9 and TRBJ2-7, is DTGVSQNPRHKITKRGQNVTFRCDPISEHNRLYWYRQTLGQGPEFLTYFQNEAQLEKSRLLSDRFSAERPKGSFSTLEIQRTEQGDSAMYLCASSLSTGEDEQYFGPGTRLTVT.

V is TRBV27 and J is TRBJ1-1, with D perhaps TRBD1 (6 bases). V was pared by 7 bases and J by 6 bases, with 15 bases between. Germline CDR1 reads MNHEY; CDR2 reads SMNVEV (reference sequence). This CDR3 has 13 amino acids. The CDR3 spells CASTSLSGAEAFF. The CDR3 nucleotides are TGTGCCAGCACCTCCTTGTCAGGGGCTGAAGCTTTCTTT.

The rearrangement uses TRBV29-1 and TRBJ2-7; D might be TRBD1 (6 bases). The germline V gene has CDR1 SQVTM and CDR2 ANQGSEA. The CDR3 has 13 amino acids. Deletions cut 7 bases from V and 0 bases from J, with 13 bases between. The CDR3 DNA is TGCAGCGCATCTCCGGGACACTCCTACGAGCAGTACTTC. This sequence encodes CSASPGHSYEQYF.

CDR3 nucleotide sequence: TGCGCCAGCAGCTCTGGACAGGGCAATCAGCCCCAGCATTTT. Protein product: CASSSGQGNQPQHF. The chain employs TRBV5-1 and TRBJ1-5, with 7 bases matching TRBD1. This CDR3 spans 14 amino acids. Germline assignment: CDR1 SGHRS and CDR2 YFSETQ. After removal of 3 bases from V and 2 bases from J, the junction contained 2 bases not matched to a gene.

The chain joins TRBV7-2 to TRBJ2-7; a weak D match, TRBD2 (6 bases). V dropped 7 bases and J dropped 2 bases, with 12 bases sitting between them. Germline assignment: CDR1 SGHTA and CDR2 FQGNSA. This CDR3 spans 13 amino acids. CDR3: CASTGPGAYEQYF. The DNA of the CDR3 is TGTGCCAGCACGGGGCCGGGGGCCTACGAGCAGTACTTC. Looking up the rest from reference TRBV7-2 and TRBJ2-7 gives the full variable domain: GAGVSQSPSNKVTEKGKDVELRCDPISGHTALYWYRQSLGQGLEFLIYFQGNSAPDKSGLPSDRFSAERTGGSVSTLTIQRTQQEDSAVYLCASTGPGAYEQYFGPGTRLTVT.

This chain uses TRBV15 with TRBJ2-7; TRBD1 aligns across 9 bases. Germline V gives CDR1 LNHNV, CDR2 YYDKDF (reference sequence). The CDR3 is 14 amino acids. Trimming cost V 3 bases and J 9 bases; bases outside gene matches: 9. CDR3 sequence: CATSSPDRGIGQYF. DNA for the CDR3: TGTGCCACCAGCAGTCCGGACAGGGGAATAGGGCAGTACTTC.

For the CDR3, the DNA is TGTGCCAGCAGCGGGGGACAGTACCAAGAGACCCAGTACTTC. It translates to CASSGGQYQETQYF. The rearrangement uses TRBV5-4 and TRBJ2-5; the match to TRBD1 covers 7 bases. CDR3 size: 14 residues. Germline lookup yields CDR1 SGHNT and CDR2 YYREEE (reference sequence). Trimming removed 4 bases from V and 0 bases from J; junction bases left unmatched: 3.

The chain joins TRBV29-1 to TRBJ2-1; no reliable D call. Between the trimmed V and J ends, which lost 5 bases and 9 bases, there was a span of 11 bases. Germline lookup yields CDR1 SQVTM and CDR2 ANQGSEA. The CDR3 is 11 residues long. CDR3 sequence (DNA): TGCAGCGTTTTTAGTAATCCTGAGCAGTTCTTC. Its translation: CSVFSNPEQFF.

This clone was picked up one time. The genes are TRBV2 and TRBJ1-2; 10 bases fit TRBD1. V lost 7 bases to trimming and J lost 4 bases; unmatched junction nucleotides: 6. The CDR3 is 14 amino acids. CDR1 and CDR2 (germline): SNHLY, FYNNEI. CDR3 residues: CASTPGQGSYGYTF. CDR3 DNA sequence: TGTGCCAGCACTCCGGGACAGGGGAGCTATGGCTACACCTTC.

This clone was seen a single time. The chain is built from TRBV4-3 and TRBJ2-3; maybe TRBD2 (5 bases). From germline, CDR1 is LGHNA and CDR2 YSLEER. The CDR3 spans 16 residues. V lost 3 bases and J lost 0, with 13 bases in between. DNA of the CDR3: TGCGCCAGCAGCCAGAACCTAGGACTTAGCACAGATACGCAGTATTTT. This encodes CASSQNLGLSTDTQYF.

The chain combines TRBV7-2 with TRBJ2-5; D is unclear. Germline V gives CDR1 SGHTA, CDR2 FQGNSA. V shed 6 bases and J shed 5 bases, with 10 bases lying between them. The CDR3 covers 12 residues. CDR3 sequence reads: CASSQYSETQYF. The CDR3 coding sequence is TGTGCCAGCAGTCAATACTCGGAGACCCAGTACTTC. The full variable domain, in which reference TRBV7-2 and TRBJ2-5 provide the parts outside the CDR3, is GAGVSQSPSNKVTEKGKDVELRCDPISGHTALYWYRQSLGQGLEFLIYFQGNSAPDKSGLPSDRFSAERTGGSVSTLTIQRTQQEDSAVYLCASSQYSETQYFGPGTRLLVL.

This rearrangement joins TRBV20-1 to TRBJ2-7; D possibly corresponds to TRBD1 (5 bases). Germline loops: CDR1 DFQATT, CDR2 SNEGSKA (reference sequence). The CDR3 runs to 11 residues. Trimming took 7 bases from V and 3 from J, leaving 10 bases between them. The CDR3 nucleotides read TGCAGTGGAACTCAGGGCTACGAGCAGTACTTC. Its translation: CSGTQGYEQYF.

This clone has a handful of counts. The chain couples TRBV6-1 to TRBJ1-2, with unresolved D. The germline V gene encodes CDR1 MNHNS and CDR2 SASEGT. CDR3 length equals 10 residues. V gave up 1 base and J gave up 13 bases, with 7 bases separating them. The CDR3 sequence: CASSEEACTF. CDR3 sequence (DNA): TGTGCCAGCAGTGAAGAAGCCTGCACCTTC.

The V gene is TRBV5-4, the J gene TRBJ1-1, with D unresolved. This CDR3 is 13 amino acids long. Deletions cut 4 bases from V and 3 bases from J, with 10 bases between. Germline CDR1 and CDR2: SGHNT and YYREEE (reference sequence). The CDR3 DNA sequence: TGTGCCAGCAGCGCCGAGCCTTACACTGAAGCTTTCTTT. It is translated as CASSAEPYTEAFF.

The chain combines TRBV19 with TRBJ1-3, with D unresolved. V shed 6 bases and J shed 4 bases, with 13 bases lying between them. The CDR3 runs to 14 residues. Germline loops: CDR1 LNHDA, CDR2 SQIVND (reference sequence). The CDR3 sequence: CASRRLGSGNTIYF. DNA of the CDR3: TGTGCCAGTAGGCGACTGGGGAGCGGAAACACCATATATTTT.

This chain uses TRBV29-1 with TRBJ1-4, with D tentatively TRBD1 (5 bases). The CDR3 is 12 residues long. The V end was cut by 8 bases, the J end by 8 bases, with 15 bases between. CDR1 and CDR2 (germline): SQVTM, ANQGSEA. The CDR3 nucleotides read TGCAGCTCGGGCAGGGCGAGGGAAAAACTGTTTTTT. Translated: CSSGRAREKLFF.

The chain recombines TRBV4-3 with TRBJ1-2; D is unresolved. The V end lost 2 bases, the J end lost 3 bases, and 13 bases lay between the germline ends. Germline V gene data show CDR1 as LGHNA and CDR2 as YSLEER. The CDR3 is 15 residues long. The CDR3 here is CASSQYSGGDYGYTF. As DNA, the CDR3 is TGCGCCAGCAGCCAATACTCAGGCGGGGACTATGGCTACACCTTC.